The 20 T cell receptor beta chains given below trace back to one sample, sequenced in a study of blood T cells in healthy people across ages. A J-beta primer mix and a sample-barcoded 5' primer were used in a second PCR of roughly 6 to 11 cycles. One entry per CDR3 protein, called by TCRdb with MiXCR from the 5' RACE reads. The data hold some 1.8 million distinct CDR3 sequences, with about 39% observed a single time. The sample was blood. The receptors derive from a human donor in good health.

This clonotype was detected a few times. The chain links TRBV5-1 to TRBJ1-2, with D uncertain. V dropped 4 bases and J dropped 8 bases, with 12 bases sitting between them. Germline V gives CDR1 SGHRS, CDR2 YFSETQ. The length of the CDR3 is 12 residues. CDR3 loop: CASSPIRGGYTF. CDR3 bases: TGCGCCAGCAGCCCCATCCGAGGAGGCTACACCTTC. The entire variable domain, with the rest obtained from reference TRBV5-1 and TRBJ1-2, is as follows: KAGVTQTPRYLIKTRGQQVTLSCSPISGHRSVSWYQQTPGQGLQFLFEYFSETQRNKGNFPGRFSGRQFSNSRSEMNVSTLELGDSALYLCASSPIRGGYTFGSGTRLTVV.

The chain combines TRBV5-6 with TRBJ1-1; possibly TRBD1 for D (6 bases). The V and J ends lost 4 bases and 9 bases respectively, with 28 bases between them. The CDR3 consists of 17 residues. Germline CDR1 SGHDT, CDR2 YYEEEE. CDR3 sequence: CASSHTEGDGAAVKAFF. The CDR3 DNA sequence: TGTGCCAGCAGCCATACCGAGGGGGATGGAGCAGCCGTGAAAGCTTTCTTT. The full variable domain, with the rest looked up from reference TRBV5-6 and TRBJ1-1, is DAGVTQSPTHLIKTRGQQVTLRCSPKSGHDTVSWYQQALGQGPQFIFQYYEEEERQRGNFPDRFSGHQFPNYSSELNVNALLLGDSALYLCASSHTEGDGAAVKAFFGQGTRLTVV.

This clonotype came up many times. This chain joins TRBV7-6 and TRBJ1-4, with D possibly being TRBD1 (6 bases). The CDR3 is made up of 16 amino acids. V lost 1 base and J lost 1, with 10 bases in between. From germline, CDR1 is SGHVS and CDR2 FNYEAQ. The chain's CDR3 is CASSLGRGRTNEKLFF. CDR3 DNA sequence: TGTGCCAGCAGCTTAGGCCGGGGGCGAACTAATGAAAAACTGTTTTTT.

CDR3 sequence (DNA): TGTGCCAGTAGTATAAGAAGGGGGCCGTACGAGCAGTACTTC. Translation gives CASSIRRGPYEQYF. This chain connects TRBV19 to TRBJ2-7, with 7 bases matching TRBD1. The ends lost 2 bases at V and 4 bases at J; junction bases unmatched: 5. In germline, CDR1 is LNHDA, CDR2 SQIVND (reference sequence). CDR3 length equals 14 residues.

This clonotype showed up just once. The rearrangement joins TRBV6-6 to TRBJ2-7, with D possibly matching TRBD2 (6 bases). The CDR3 has 12 amino acids. Per germline, CDR1 MNHNY and CDR2 SVGAGI (reference sequence). The germline V and J ends were trimmed by 7 bases and 7 bases, with 14 bases remaining between them. CDR3 in DNA: TGTGCCAGCACGCCGGGGGAGTGGGAGCAGTACTTC. Translating gives CASTPGEWEQYF.

The rearrangement joins TRBV15 to TRBJ2-7; the D gene could be TRBD1 or TRBD2 (6 bases each). The J call may not be correct, given that the DNA end is closer to TRBJ2-5. The length of the CDR3 is 14 residues. Looked up from germline, CDR1 is LNHNV and CDR2 is YYDKDF (reference sequence). The CDR3 bases are TGTGCCACCCTCGGGGGCTCGAGACAAGAGACCCAGTACTTC. It encodes CATLGGSRQETQYF.

V gene TRBV7-2 combines with J gene TRBJ2-4, with D hard to call. This CDR3 contains 12 residues. The V and J ends lost 5 bases and 10 bases respectively, with 12 bases between them. CDR1 and CDR2 (germline): SGHTA, FQGNSA. CDR3 nucleotides: TGTGCCAGCAGCCCACCCTTAGGGATTCAGTACTTC. Translation gives CASSPPLGIQYF.

This clonotype was seen only a few times. This chain uses TRBV11-2 with TRBJ1-6; no firm D call. Trimming took 2 bases from V and 9 from J, leaving 14 bases between them. Germline values: CDR1 SGHAT, CDR2 FQNNGV. This CDR3 has 15 residues. CDR3 nucleotides: TGTGCCAGCAGCTTAACTCTATCCCGGGGTTCACCCCTCCACTTT. Translated, it gives CASSLTLSRGSPLHF.

This clonotype was recorded a few times. This chain joins TRBV7-9 and TRBJ1-4; D gene unclear. The CDR3 runs 13 residues. From germline, CDR1 is SEHNR and CDR2 FQNEAQ (reference sequence). Trimming left V 8 bases short and J 1 base short, with 8 bases between. DNA for the CDR3: TGTGCCAGCGAGGTGGGAACTAATGAAAAACTGTTTTTT. Its protein product is CASEVGTNEKLFF.

The CDR3 DNA reads as TGCAGCGTTCTTAGCGGGTACTACGAGCAGTACTTC. This gives the protein CSVLSGYYEQYF. The rearrangement links TRBV29-1 to TRBJ2-7; 7 bases are a match to TRBD2. Losses at the gene ends were 5 bases for V and 3 bases for J; bases not matched to a gene: 4. The CDR3 is 12 amino acids. Germline lookup yields CDR1 SQVTM and CDR2 ANQGSEA.

The chain carries TRBV10-3 and TRBJ2-5; 9 bases line up with TRBD1. CDR1 ENHRY and CDR2 SYGVKD come from the germline V gene. The CDR3 is 15 amino acids. J lost 3 bases, V lost 0 bases, and 2 bases had no gene match. DNA for the CDR3: TGTGCCATCAGTGAGTCCCGGACAGGGGAAGAGACCCAGTACTTC. Amino acids: CAISESRTGEETQYF.

This clonotype has only a few counts. The chain couples TRBV4-1 to TRBJ1-2; 7 bases are shared with TRBD1. The CDR3 spans 16 residues. Germline V gives CDR1 MGHRA, CDR2 YSYEKL. V dropped 4 bases and J dropped 5; count of bases not matched to a gene: 13. In DNA, the CDR3 is TGCGCCAGCAGCCTGTCATCGGAGGGGGCGATGTATGGCTACACCTTC. Translation: CASSLSSEGAMYGYTF.

V and J are TRBV28 and TRBJ2-3; no clear D. With 10 bases removed from V and 0 bases from J, the gap between germline ends came to 14 bases. This CDR3 is built from 14 residues. Germline V gene data show CDR1 as MDHEN and CDR2 as SYDVKM. The CDR3 sequence is CAMSYGPSTDTQYF. As DNA, the CDR3 is TGTGCCATGTCATACGGCCCTAGCACAGATACGCAGTATTTT.

Notes on this clonotype: The CDR3 does not end in the conserved phenylalanine or tryptophan, so this is likely a read error. This chain joins TRBV9 and TRBJ2-6, with D unclear. The CDR3 spans 14 residues. The germline gives CDR1 SGDLS, CDR2 YYNGEE. Trimming took off 4 bases at V and 4 bases at J, with 9 bases between the two ends. The CDR3 spells CASSSQVGANVLTY. DNA for the CDR3: TGTGCCAGCAGCTCCCAAGTGGGGGCCAACGTCCTGACTTAC.

The J gene is TRBJ2-4, the V gene TRBV6-5; the match to TRBD2 covers 8 bases. The CDR3 runs 16 residues. V shed 2 bases and J 2 bases; nucleotides not matched to a gene: 5. The germline V gene encodes CDR1 MNHEY and CDR2 SVGAGI. CDR3 coding DNA: TGTGCCAGCAGTTACGGAGCGGGGGAGTCCAAAAACATTCAGTACTTC. This codes for CASSYGAGESKNIQYF.

The CDR3 sequence: CSARGGIETQYF. The CDR3 region has the DNA TGCAGTGCTAGAGGGGGGATAGAGACCCAGTACTTC. The chain couples TRBV20-1 to TRBJ2-7; D is possibly TRBD1 or TRBD2 (5 bases each). The DNA end is more similar to TRBJ2-5, so the J call may be wrong. The CDR3 loop spans 12 amino acids. Germline values: CDR1 DFQATT, CDR2 SNEGSKA (reference sequence).

This clonotype was seen a handful of times. The chain recombines TRBV4-2 with TRBJ2-3, with 10 bases aligning to TRBD1. The CDR3 is 16 amino acids. From germline, CDR1 is LGHNA and CDR2 YNFKEQ. The trim removed 2 bases at V and 4 bases at J, leaving 6 bases unmatched. CDR3 in DNA: TGTGCCAGCAGCCAAAGACAGGGGGCTTCCTCAGATACGCAGTATTTT. Its protein is CASSQRQGASSDTQYF.

This chain joins TRBV25-1 and TRBJ2-5; D may be TRBD1 or TRBD2 (5 bases each). With 0 bases removed from V and 5 bases from J, the gap between germline ends came to 13 bases. The germline CDR1 and CDR2 sequences are MGHDK and SYGVNS. This CDR3 is 15 amino acids long. CDR3 sequence (DNA): TGTGCCAGCAGTGAATATCAAAGGGGCGGGGAGACCCAGTACTTC. This sequence encodes CASSEYQRGGETQYF.

This clonotype was seen a handful of times. The chain has TRBV7-2 and TRBJ2-7; 10 bases are shared with TRBD2. Trimming cost V 1 base and J 3 bases; bases outside gene matches: 6. The length of the CDR3 is 16 residues. Germline CDR1 SGHTA, CDR2 FQGNSA. The CDR3: CASSLVSSGGVYEQYF. CDR3 coding DNA: TGTGCCAGCAGCTTAGTCTCTAGCGGGGGAGTCTACGAGCAGTACTTC.

This clonotype was picked up a small number of times. The V gene is TRBV12-3 or TRBV12-4, the J gene TRBJ2-1; 8 bases line up with TRBD1. The V and J ends lost 6 bases and 9 bases, in that order; junction bases with no gene match: 10. CDR3 length: 14 residues. The CDR3: CASSRGTGVIEQFF. The CDR3 DNA sequence: TGTGCCAGCAGCCGTGGGACAGGAGTTATTGAGCAGTTCTTC.